The source of this T cell receptor beta chain is a study of CD8 T cells in ankylosing spondylitis. Findings of the study overall: Disease-linked clones had a CD8+ phenotype and relatively low frequency in peripheral blood. Typical of ankylosing spondylitis blood, it appeared, was a TCR beta motif of fewer than 10 highly homologous variants. Reportedly, disease-linked clones are significantly enriched in ankylosing spondylitis patients' matched synovial fluid.

Molecular-barcoded quantitative 5'-RACE produced these TCR beta libraries. Using its own MiXCR run on the 5' RACE reads, TCRdb lists one record per CDR3 protein. The data hold roughly 440,000 distinct CDR3 sequences, with roughly 17% observed a single time. Only a few counts were recorded for this clonotype. The antigen is unknown. CDR1 SEHNR and CDR2 FQNEAQ come from the germline V gene (reference sequence). The junction had 7 bases not matched to a gene; V was cut back by 5 bases and J by 3 bases. This CDR3 comprises 15 residues. Sequencing used blood, either unsorted or a sorted T cell fraction (not recorded which). The sequence was collected from a male donor with ankylosing spondylitis. The chain has TRBV7-9 and TRBJ2-3, with 8 bases identical to TRBD2. CDR3 sequence (DNA): TGTGCCAGCAGCACCCGCGGGGGGAAGACAGATACGCAGTATTTT. This gives the protein CASSTRGGKTDTQYF.